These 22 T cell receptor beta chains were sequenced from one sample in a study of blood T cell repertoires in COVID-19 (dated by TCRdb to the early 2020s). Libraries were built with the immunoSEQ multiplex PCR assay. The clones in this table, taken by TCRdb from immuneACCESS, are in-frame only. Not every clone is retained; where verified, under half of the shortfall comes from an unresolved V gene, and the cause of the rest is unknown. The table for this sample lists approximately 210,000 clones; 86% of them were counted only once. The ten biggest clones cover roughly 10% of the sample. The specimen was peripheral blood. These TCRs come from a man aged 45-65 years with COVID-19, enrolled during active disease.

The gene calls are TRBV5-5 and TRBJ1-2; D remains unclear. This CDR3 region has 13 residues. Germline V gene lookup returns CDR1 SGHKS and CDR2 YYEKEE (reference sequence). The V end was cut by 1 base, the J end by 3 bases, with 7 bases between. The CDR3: CASSLRQDYGYTF. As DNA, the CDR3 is TGTGCCAGCAGCTTGCGGCAGGACTATGGCTACACCTTC.

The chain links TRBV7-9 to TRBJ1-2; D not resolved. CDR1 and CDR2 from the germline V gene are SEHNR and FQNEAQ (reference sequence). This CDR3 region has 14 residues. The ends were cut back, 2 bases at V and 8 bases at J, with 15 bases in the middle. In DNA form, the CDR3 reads TGTGCCAGCAGCTTACCCTCTGAGGCTGGAGGCTACACCTTC. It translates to CASSLPSEAGGYTF.

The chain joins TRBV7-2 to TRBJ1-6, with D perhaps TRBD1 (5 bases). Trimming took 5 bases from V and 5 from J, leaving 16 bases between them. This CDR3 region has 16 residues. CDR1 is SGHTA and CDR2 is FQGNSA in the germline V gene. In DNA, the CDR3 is TGTGCCAGCAGCCGGGGGTGGGGAGGCAATAATTCACCCCTCCACTTT. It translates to CASSRGWGGNNSPLHF.

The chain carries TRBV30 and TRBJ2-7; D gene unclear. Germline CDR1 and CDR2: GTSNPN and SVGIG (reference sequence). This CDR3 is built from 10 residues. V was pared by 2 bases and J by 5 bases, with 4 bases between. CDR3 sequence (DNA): TGTGCCTGGAGTTCCAACGAGCAGTACTTC. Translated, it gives CAWSSNEQYF.

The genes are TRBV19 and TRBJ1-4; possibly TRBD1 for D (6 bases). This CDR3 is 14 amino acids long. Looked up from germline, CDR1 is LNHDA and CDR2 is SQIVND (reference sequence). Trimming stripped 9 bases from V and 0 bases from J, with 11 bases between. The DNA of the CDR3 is TGTGCCAGCAGGGACATTGCAACTAATGAAAAACTGTTTTTT. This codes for CASRDIATNEKLFF.

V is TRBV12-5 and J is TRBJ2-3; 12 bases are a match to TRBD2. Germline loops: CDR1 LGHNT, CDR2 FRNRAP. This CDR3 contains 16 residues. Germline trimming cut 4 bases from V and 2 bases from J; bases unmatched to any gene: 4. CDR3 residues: CASGSTSGGLTDTQYF. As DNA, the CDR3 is TGTGCTAGTGGTTCGACTAGCGGGGGACTCACAGATACGCAGTATTTT.

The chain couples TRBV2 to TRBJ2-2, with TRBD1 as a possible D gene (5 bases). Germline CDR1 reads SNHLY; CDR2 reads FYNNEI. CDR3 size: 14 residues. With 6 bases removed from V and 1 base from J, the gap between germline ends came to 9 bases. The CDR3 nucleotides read TGTGCCAGCAGGGGCCAGGGGAACACCGGGGAGCTGTTTTTT. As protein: CASRGQGNTGELFF.

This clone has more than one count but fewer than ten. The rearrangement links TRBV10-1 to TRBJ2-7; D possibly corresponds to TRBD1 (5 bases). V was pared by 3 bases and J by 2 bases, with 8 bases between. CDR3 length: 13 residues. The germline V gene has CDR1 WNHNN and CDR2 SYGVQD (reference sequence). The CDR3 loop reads CASSEQDPYEQYF. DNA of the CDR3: TGCGCCAGCAGTGAACAGGACCCCTACGAGCAGTACTTC.

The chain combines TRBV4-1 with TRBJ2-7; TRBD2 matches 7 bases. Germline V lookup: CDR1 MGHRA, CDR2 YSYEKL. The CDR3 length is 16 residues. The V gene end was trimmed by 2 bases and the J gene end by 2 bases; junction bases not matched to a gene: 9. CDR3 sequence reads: CASSQLSGTQAYEQYF. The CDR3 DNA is TGCGCCAGCAGCCAACTGAGCGGGACTCAAGCCTACGAGCAGTACTTC.

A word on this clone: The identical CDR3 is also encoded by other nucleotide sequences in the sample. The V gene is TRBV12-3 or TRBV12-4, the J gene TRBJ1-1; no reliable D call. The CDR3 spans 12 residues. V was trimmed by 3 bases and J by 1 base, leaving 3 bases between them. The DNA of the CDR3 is TGTGCCAGCAGTTTCTCGAACACTGAAGCTTTCTTT. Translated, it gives CASSFSNTEAFF.

The CDR3 coding sequence is TGTGCCAGCAGCGTAGGTCCGGGGAACACCGGGGAGCTGTTTTTT. It codes for CASSVGPGNTGELFF. V and J are TRBV9 and TRBJ2-2; unclear D gene. CDR1 SGDLS and CDR2 YYNGEE come from the germline V gene. Trimming took off 0 bases at V and 1 base at J, with 7 bases between the two ends. The CDR3 extends over 15 amino acids.

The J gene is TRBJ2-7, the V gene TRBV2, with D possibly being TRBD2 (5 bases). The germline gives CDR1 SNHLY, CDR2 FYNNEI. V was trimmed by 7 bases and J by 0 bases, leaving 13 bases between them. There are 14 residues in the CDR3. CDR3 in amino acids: CASKVGGLSYEQYF. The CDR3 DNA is TGTGCCAGCAAGGTGGGCGGGCTCTCCTACGAGCAGTACTTC.

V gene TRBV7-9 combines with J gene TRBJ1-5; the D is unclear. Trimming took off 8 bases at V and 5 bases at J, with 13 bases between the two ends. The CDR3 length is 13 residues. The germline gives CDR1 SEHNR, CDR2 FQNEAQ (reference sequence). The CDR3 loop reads CASQTEPDQPQHF. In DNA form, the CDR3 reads TGTGCCAGCCAAACCGAACCAGATCAGCCCCAGCATTTT.

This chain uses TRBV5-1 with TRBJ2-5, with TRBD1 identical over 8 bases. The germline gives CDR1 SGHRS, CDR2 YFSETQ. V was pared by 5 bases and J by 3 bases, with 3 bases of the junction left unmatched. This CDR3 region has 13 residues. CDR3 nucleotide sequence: TGCGCCAGCAGAATGACAGGGGAAGAGACCCAGTACTTC. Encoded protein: CASRMTGEETQYF.

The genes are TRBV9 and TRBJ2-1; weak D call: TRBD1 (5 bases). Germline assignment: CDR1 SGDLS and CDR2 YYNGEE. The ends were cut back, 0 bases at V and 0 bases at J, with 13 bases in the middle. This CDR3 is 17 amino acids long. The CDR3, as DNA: TGTGCCAGCAGCGTAGCTGGGGCGAGCGACTCCTACAATGAGCAGTTCTTC. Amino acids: CASSVAGASDSYNEQFF.

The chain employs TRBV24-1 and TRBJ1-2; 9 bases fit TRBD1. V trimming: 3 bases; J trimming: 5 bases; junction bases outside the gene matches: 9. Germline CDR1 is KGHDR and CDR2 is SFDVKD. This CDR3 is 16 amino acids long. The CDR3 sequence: CATSDDETGGIYGYTF. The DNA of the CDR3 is TGTGCCACCAGTGATGATGAGACAGGGGGGATTTATGGCTACACCTTC.

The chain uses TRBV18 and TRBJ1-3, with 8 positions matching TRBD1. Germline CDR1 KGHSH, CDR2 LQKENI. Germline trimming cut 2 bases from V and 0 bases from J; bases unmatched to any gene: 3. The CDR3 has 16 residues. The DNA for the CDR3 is TGTGCCAGCTCACCAAACAGGGGGTTCTCTGGAAACACCATATATTTT. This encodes CASSPNRGFSGNTIYF.

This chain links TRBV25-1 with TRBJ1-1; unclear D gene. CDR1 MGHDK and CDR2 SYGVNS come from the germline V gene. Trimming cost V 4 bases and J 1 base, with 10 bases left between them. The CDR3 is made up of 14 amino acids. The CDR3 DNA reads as TGTGCCAGCAGTGCGACAAGCCCGAACACTGAAGCTTTCTTT. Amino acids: CASSATSPNTEAFF.

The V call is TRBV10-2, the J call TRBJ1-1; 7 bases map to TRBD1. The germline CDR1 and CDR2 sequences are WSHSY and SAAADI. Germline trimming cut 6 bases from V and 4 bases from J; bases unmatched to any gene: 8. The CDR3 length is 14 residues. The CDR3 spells CASRGDSLGTEAFF. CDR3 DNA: TGCGCCAGCAGGGGGGACAGTCTGGGCACTGAAGCTTTCTTT.

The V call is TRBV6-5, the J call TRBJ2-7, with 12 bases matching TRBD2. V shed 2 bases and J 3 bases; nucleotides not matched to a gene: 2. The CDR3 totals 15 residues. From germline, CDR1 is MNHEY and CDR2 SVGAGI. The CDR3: CASSYGTSGYYEQYF. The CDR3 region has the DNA TGTGCCAGCAGTTACGGGACTAGCGGGTACTACGAGCAGTACTTC.

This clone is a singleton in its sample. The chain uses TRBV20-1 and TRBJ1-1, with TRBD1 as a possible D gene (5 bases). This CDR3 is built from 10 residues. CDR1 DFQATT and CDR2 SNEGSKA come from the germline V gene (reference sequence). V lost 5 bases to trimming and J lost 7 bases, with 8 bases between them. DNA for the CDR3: TGCAGTGCTCCGCAGGGTGAAGCTTTCTTT. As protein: CSAPQGEAFF.

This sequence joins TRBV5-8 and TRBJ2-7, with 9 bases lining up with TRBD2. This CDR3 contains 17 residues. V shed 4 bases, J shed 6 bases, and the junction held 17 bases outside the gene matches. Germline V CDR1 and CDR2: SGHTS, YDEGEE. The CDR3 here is CASSHSALWGLAGEQYF. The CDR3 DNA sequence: TGTGCCAGCAGCCATAGCGCCCTCTGGGGACTAGCCGGCGAGCAGTACTTC.